Listed below are T cell receptor beta chains from one sample, sequenced in a study of PD-L1 blockade in urothelial cancer. TCRdb keeps only in-frame clones here, not all; method: immunoSEQ multiplex PCR. The repertoire holds under 70,000 clones, with 65% to 90% as singletons. Sequenced here: PBMCs, sampled around atezolizumab (anti-PD-L1) treatment. Receptors were obtained from a man in his 70s with urothelial cancer. CDR3s include the opening cysteine and the closing phenylalanine or tryptophan. D genes are given only for firm matches. Clone size is not always given. Where it is, it says once, few, many or a class for expanded clones.

clone_size: .; d_call: .; v_call: TRBV7-9; j_call: TRBJ2-7; cdr3_nt: TGTGCCAGCAGCCGAAACAGGGAATACGAGCAGTACTTC; cdr3_aa: CASSRNREYEQYF
clone_size: once; d_call: .; v_call: TRBV5-6; j_call: TRBJ2-3; cdr3_nt: TGTGCCAGCGCCAGAGGGCCGACCGATACGCAGTATTTT; cdr3_aa: CASARGPTDTQYF
clone_size: .; d_call: .; v_call: TRBV11-2; j_call: TRBJ2-1; cdr3_nt: TGTGCCAGCAGCTTAGATCGTCTGGCTCATGAGCAGTTCTTC; cdr3_aa: CASSLDRLAHEQFF
clone_size: .; d_call: TRBD1; v_call: TRBV15; j_call: TRBJ2-5; cdr3_nt: TGTGCCACCAGCAGGGACAGGGTGACAGAGACCCAGTACTTC; cdr3_aa: CATSRDRVTETQYF
clone_size: .; d_call: .; v_call: TRBV9; j_call: TRBJ2-1; cdr3_nt: TGTGCCAGCAGCGTAGGGGGAGGCTCCATCTCCTACAATGAGCAGTTCTTC; cdr3_aa: CASSVGGGSISYNEQFF
clone_size: .; d_call: .; v_call: TRBV5-5; j_call: TRBJ1-3; cdr3_nt: TGTGCCAGCAGCTTGGATTTGAGGCATTCTGGAAACACCATATATTTT; cdr3_aa: CASSLDLRHSGNTIYF
clone_size: .; d_call: .; v_call: TRBV11-2; j_call: TRBJ1-1; cdr3_nt: TGTGCCAGCACGGAGGGGACGGACACTGAAGCTTTCTTT; cdr3_aa: CASTEGTDTEAFF
clone_size: .; d_call: .; v_call: TRBV2; j_call: TRBJ2-1; cdr3_nt: TGTGCCAGCAGGCTTAGCGGTGCGAAATACAATGAGCAGTTCTTC; cdr3_aa: CASRLSGAKYNEQFF
clone_size: .; d_call: TRBD2; v_call: TRBV19; j_call: TRBJ2-3; cdr3_nt: TGTGCCAGTAGTAAGGGAGGGGCTAGCGCTACAGATACGCAGTATTTT; cdr3_aa: CASSKGGASATDTQYF
clone_size: few; d_call: TRBD1; v_call: TRBV7-9; j_call: TRBJ1-3; cdr3_nt: TGTGCCAGCAGCGCTGGGACAGGGGGCTTAAGATCTGGAAACACCATATATTTT; cdr3_aa: CASSAGTGGLRSGNTIYF
clone_size: .; d_call: TRBD1; v_call: TRBV9; j_call: TRBJ2-7; cdr3_nt: TGTGCCAGCAGCGTAGGCGCGGGACAGGCCTACGAGCAGTACTTC; cdr3_aa: CASSVGAGQAYEQYF
clone_size: .; d_call: TRBD1; v_call: TRBV5-1; j_call: TRBJ2-1; cdr3_nt: TGCGCCAGCAGCTCATCGCCGGGACAGGGGTCAAATGAGCAGTTCTTC; cdr3_aa: CASSSSPGQGSNEQFF
clone_size: .; d_call: .; v_call: TRBV5-1; j_call: TRBJ2-3; cdr3_nt: TGCGCCAGCAGCTTTGCGGATACGCAGTATTTT; cdr3_aa: CASSFADTQYF
clone_size: .; d_call: TRBD2; v_call: TRBV13; j_call: TRBJ2-3; cdr3_nt: TGTGCCAGCAGCGGCGGGTTCGGGACTAGCGGGAAGGAGAGCACAGATACGCAGTATTTT; cdr3_aa: CASSGGFGTSGKESTDTQYF
clone_size: .; d_call: .; v_call: TRBV11-2; j_call: TRBJ2-7; cdr3_nt: TGTGCCAGCAGCTTAGCACCGGGGGTCCCCTACGAGCAGTACTTC; cdr3_aa: CASSLAPGVPYEQYF
clone_size: once; d_call: .; v_call: TRBV6-4; j_call: TRBJ1-2; cdr3_nt: TGTGCCAGCAGTGTGGGGAGCAGGGGTTGGGCATATGGCTACACCTTC; cdr3_aa: CASSVGSRGWAYGYTF
clone_size: few; d_call: TRBD2; v_call: TRBV5-6; j_call: TRBJ2-1; cdr3_nt: TGTGCCAGCAGCTTAGGTGGGAGGGCCGCGTACAATGAGCAGTTCTTC; cdr3_aa: CASSLGGRAAYNEQFF
clone_size: .; d_call: TRBD2; v_call: TRBV11-2; j_call: TRBJ2-1; cdr3_nt: TGTGCCAGCAGCTTAGGACTAGCGGGAGTATATGAGCAGTTCTTC; cdr3_aa: CASSLGLAGVYEQFF
clone_size: .; d_call: .; v_call: TRBV10-2; j_call: TRBJ1-5; cdr3_nt: TGCGCCAGCAGTGAGTCTAGGGCAGGCGGGGAGCCCCAGCATTTT; cdr3_aa: CASSESRAGGEPQHF
clone_size: .; d_call: TRBD1; v_call: TRBV19; j_call: TRBJ1-1; cdr3_nt: TGTGCCAGTAGTTACCGACAGGGTCGAGGGACTGAAGCTTTCTTT; cdr3_aa: CASSYRQGRGTEAFF
clone_size: .; d_call: TRBD1; v_call: TRBV5-4; j_call: TRBJ1-2; cdr3_nt: TGTGCCAGCAGCTTGGGACAGGGGGCACAAACTAACTATGGCTACACCTTC; cdr3_aa: CASSLGQGAQTNYGYTF
clone_size: .; d_call: TRBD2; v_call: TRBV13; j_call: TRBJ2-5; cdr3_nt: TGTGCCAGCAGCTCCGGACTAGCGGGAGGGCCATCGGAGACCCAGTACTTC; cdr3_aa: CASSSGLAGGPSETQYF
clone_size: .; d_call: .; v_call: TRBV4-2; j_call: TRBJ1-5; cdr3_nt: TGTGCCAGCAGCCAAGATGGGGGGGGCTACCAGCCCCAGCATTTT; cdr3_aa: CASSQDGGGYQPQHF
clone_size: .; d_call: TRBD2; v_call: TRBV7-6; j_call: TRBJ2-1; cdr3_nt: TGTGCCAGCAGCTCCACGTCGCTAGCGGGAGGGACTGGTGAGCAGTTCTTC; cdr3_aa: CASSSTSLAGGTGEQFF